The rows below give T cell receptor beta chains drawn from one sample of a study of post-analysis software for immune sequencing data. From the PCR reads, TCRdb called clonotypes with MiXCR, one entry per CDR3 protein. The data hold 700,000 to 800,000 distinct CDR3 sequences, with approximately 30% observed a single time. The material sequenced was blood. These receptors were collected from a girl between 5 and 17 years old with multiple sclerosis. Each CDR3 is given with its conserved first and last residue. Fields, in order: J gene, clone size, D gene, V gene, CDR3 protein, CDR3 DNA. The D gene is left open where the match is weak. Clone size is stated in some rows and not others, as once, few, many or a class when expanded.

>TRBJ1-2|few|.|TRBV10-2
CASSEVPGGRGYTF
TGCGCCAGCAGTGAGGTACCGGGGGGTCGTGGCTACACCTTC
>TRBJ2-2|.|TRBD1|TRBV20-1
CSAMGDRNTGELFF
TGCAGTGCTATGGGGGACAGGAACACCGGGGAGCTGTTTTTT
>TRBJ2-3|.|.|TRBV7-2
CASSPNALGPRVTQYF
TGTGCCAGCAGCCCAAACGCCCTGGGGCCTCGTGTTACGCAGTATTTT
>TRBJ2-7|few|TRBD1|TRBV11-2
CASSTILGQGPYEQYF
TGTGCCAGCAGCACAATTTTGGGACAGGGCCCCTACGAGCAGTACTTC
>TRBJ2-7|.|TRBD2|TRBV28
CASRPLRGSSYEQYF
TGTGCCAGCAGGCCCCTGCGGGGGAGCTCCTACGAGCAGTACTTC
>TRBJ1-2|many|.|TRBV10-3
CAISETQGYYGYTF
TGTGCCATCAGTGAGACCCAGGGGTACTATGGCTACACCTTC
>TRBJ1-1|.|.|TRBV28
CARGRNIEAFF
TGTGCCCGCGGTAGGAACATTGAAGCTTTCTTT
>TRBJ2-1|.|TRBD2|TRBV20-1
CSARDGSGRGNEQFF
TGCAGTGCTAGAGACGGGAGCGGGAGGGGCAATGAGCAGTTCTTC
>TRBJ2-5|.|.|TRBV29-1
CSVGRARGRNKQYF
TGCAGCGTTGGCAGGGCTCGGGGAAGAAACAAGCAGTACTTC
>TRBJ2-1|few|TRBD2|TRBV7-9
CASSLSTGTSGGNEQFF
TGTGCCAGCAGCTTAAGCACCGGGACTAGCGGCGGTAATGAGCAGTTCTTC
>TRBJ2-7|.|TRBD2|TRBV20-1
CSAREGTEQYF
TGCAGTGCAAGGGAGGGTACCGAGCAGTACTTC
>TRBJ2-1|.|.|TRBV6-5
CASSRTHGSEQFF
TGTGCCAGCAGCCGAACCCATGGGAGTGAGCAGTTCTTC
>TRBJ2-1|.|.|TRBV20-1
CSARVGGRNEQFF
TGCAGTGCCCGGGTAGGGGGGAGGAATGAGCAGTTCTTC
>TRBJ1-2|.|.|TRBV7-7
CASSLEGPPILYGYTF
TGTGCTAGCAGCTTAGAAGGACCTCCCATCCTCTATGGCTACACCTTC
>TRBJ1-2|few|.|TRBV5-5
CASSLVPDTGSYGYTF
TGTGCCAGCAGCTTAGTTCCCGACACAGGGAGCTATGGCTACACCTTC
>TRBJ1-1|.|.|TRBV19
CASTGTKNTEAFF
TGTGCCAGTACCGGGACAAAGAACACTGAAGCTTTCTTT
>TRBJ2-1|.|.|TRBV28
CVSRPYWGEQFF
TGTGTCAGCAGGCCTTACTGGGGTGAGCAGTTCTTC
>TRBJ2-7|many|.|TRBV7-8
CASSSEYEQYF
TGTGCCAGCAGCTCCGAATACGAGCAGTACTTC
>TRBJ2-1|.|TRBD2|TRBV20-1
CSARESTSGRRSEQFF
TGCAGTGCTAGAGAATCCACTAGCGGGAGACGATCGGAGCAGTTCTTC
>TRBJ2-3|few|.|TRBV14
CASSPWVTDTQYF
TGTGCCAGCAGCCCATGGGTCACAGATACGCAGTATTTT
>TRBJ1-5|many|.|TRBV7-9
CASSLGQANQPQHF
TGTGCCAGCAGCTTAGGGCAGGCCAATCAGCCCCAGCATTTT
>TRBJ2-1|few|.|TRBV20-1
CSARYSGYNEQFF
TGCAGTGCTAGATACAGTGGATACAATGAGCAGTTCTTC
>TRBJ2-1|.|TRBD1|TRBV7-2
CASSSLGTGRYNEQFF
TGTGCCAGCAGCTCCCTTGGGACAGGCCGCTACAATGAGCAGTTCTTC
>TRBJ2-6|few|.|TRBV5-1
CASSMGPNTSGANVLTF
TGCGCCAGCAGCATGGGACCGAATACCTCTGGGGCCAACGTCCTGACTTTC
>TRBJ2-7|.|TRBD2|TRBV27
CASRPGVAGSYEQYF
TGTGCCAGCAGACCCGGGGTAGCGGGCTCCTACGAGCAGTACTTC
>TRBJ1-1|.|.|TRBV24-1
CATSDDSTGNTEAFF
TGTGCCACCAGTGATGACTCGACAGGGAACACTGAAGCTTTCTTT
>TRBJ2-5|few|TRBD1|TRBV2
CASSLPLERDRSETQYF
TGTGCCAGCAGTCTACCTCTCGAAAGGGACAGATCAGAGACCCAGTACTTC
>TRBJ2-1|few|TRBD2|TRBV10-3
CAISERPGGAGVSNEQFF
TGTGCCATCAGTGAGCGCCCCGGGGGAGCGGGAGTATCCAATGAGCAGTTCTTC
>TRBJ2-7|few|TRBD1|TRBV3-1
CASSHRDRAHEQYF
TGTGCCAGCAGCCATCGCGACAGGGCCCACGAGCAGTACTTC
>TRBJ1-5|few|.|TRBV6-5
CASSYRGWNQPQHF
TGTGCCAGCAGTTACAGGGGTTGGAATCAGCCCCAGCATTTT
>TRBJ1-2|few|TRBD1|TRBV18
CASSPPGQGHGYTF
TGTGCCAGCTCACCACCGGGACAGGGTCATGGCTACACCTTC
>TRBJ2-7|.|.|TRBV12-3/TRBV12-4
CASSLLGAPNSEQYF
TGTGCCAGCAGTTTACTTGGGGCACCTAATTCTGAGCAGTACTTC
>TRBJ2-1|few|TRBD2|TRBV7-2
CASSEGLAGGVNEQFF
TGTGCCAGCAGCGAGGGACTAGCGGGTGGGGTAAATGAGCAGTTCTTC
>TRBJ1-5|few|.|TRBV10-3
CATSVEVNQPQHF
TGTGCCACATCTGTTGAGGTCAATCAGCCCCAGCATTTT
>TRBJ2-1|few|TRBD1|TRBV5-5
CASSLNYRDRGLGEQFF
TGTGCCAGCAGCTTAAACTACCGGGACAGGGGGCTCGGTGAGCAGTTCTTC
>TRBJ2-4|.|TRBD2|TRBV28
CASRTSGRAKNIQYF
TGTGCCAGCAGGACTAGCGGGAGGGCCAAAAACATTCAGTACTTC
>TRBJ1-1|.|.|TRBV29-1
CSVVLQDSRKAFF
TGCAGCGTTGTCCTCCAGGACAGCAGAAAAGCTTTCTTT
>TRBJ2-5|.|TRBD2|TRBV20-1
CSARAGLGGLETQYF
TGCAGTGCTAGGGCAGGACTAGGAGGTTTGGAGACCCAGTACTTC
>TRBJ1-6|.|TRBD1|TRBV6-4
CASVRNRTGQSPLHF
TGTGCCAGTGTTCGCAATCGGACAGGGCAATCACCCCTCCACTTT
>TRBJ2-1|.|.|TRBV5-6
CASSLGLRDTFRDEQFF
TGTGCCAGCAGCTTGGGTTTGCGGGATACATTTCGGGATGAGCAGTTCTTC
>TRBJ1-2|few|.|TRBV27
CASTSYDRSDGYTF
TGTGCCAGCACTTCCTATGACAGGTCCGATGGCTACACCTTC
>TRBJ2-7|.|TRBD2|TRBV20-1
CSARSLAGEAYEQYF
TGCAGTGCTAGGTCCCTAGCGGGAGAGGCTTACGAGCAGTACTTC
>TRBJ2-7|.|.|TRBV7-2
CASSSGTPLEQYF
TGTGCCAGCAGCTCTGGGACCCCTTTGGAGCAGTACTTC
>TRBJ2-1|once|TRBD2|TRBV29-1
CSVRLAGGYNEQFF
TGCAGCGTCCGACTAGCGGGGGGTTACAATGAGCAGTTCTTC
>TRBJ1-5|.|TRBD1|TRBV28
CASSLILSTGRYSNQPQHF
TGTGCCAGCAGTTTAATTTTGTCGACAGGGAGATATAGCAATCAGCCCCAGCATTTT
>TRBJ1-1|.|.|TRBV6-5
CATQSGRRAFF
TGTGCCACCCAGTCCGGGCGGAGAGCTTTCTTT
>TRBJ2-1|.|.|TRBV20-1
CSVPLVTAYNEQFF
TGCAGTGTCCCACTAGTGACGGCCTACAATGAGCAGTTCTTC
>TRBJ2-5|.|TRBD2|TRBV5-4
CASKREALQETQYF
TGTGCCAGTAAGCGGGAGGCCCTCCAAGAGACCCAGTACTTC
>TRBJ2-1|few|TRBD2|TRBV27
CASSPAGGAYNEQFF
TGTGCCAGCAGTCCAGCGGGAGGAGCCTACAATGAGCAGTTCTTC
>TRBJ2-7|.|.|TRBV12-3/TRBV12-4
CASRRVSSYEEYF
TGTGCCAGCAGAAGAGTGAGCTCCTATGAGGAGTACTTC
>TRBJ2-5|.|TRBD2|TRBV6-5
CASSNSRLAREEETQYF
TGTGCCAGCAGTAACTCGCGACTAGCGAGGGAGGAGGAGACCCAGTACTTC
>TRBJ1-2|many|.|TRBV20-1
CSASGRDYYYGYTF
TGCAGTGCTAGCGGCAGAGACTATTACTATGGCTACACCTTC
>TRBJ2-1|.|TRBD2|TRBV20-1
CSARVGTSGNRLEQFF
TGCAGTGCTAGAGTGGGGACTAGCGGGAATCGTCTTGAGCAGTTCTTC